The 18 T cell receptor beta chains below were found in one sample sequenced in a study of vaccination effects on CD4 cells after COVID-19. The method was immunoSEQ multiplex PCR; TCRdb's version includes in-frame clones alone and lacks a portion of them. The table shows some 38,000 clones, with over 60% occurring only once. ViraFEST used viral peptide pools to expand antigen-specific CD4+ T cells before sequencing. Subsequent to less than 13 days of culture, CD4+ T cells were isolated. SARS-CoV-2 infection was confirmed by PCR in the person between March and December 2020. No antigens are known for them. The sample here was CD4+ T cells from PBMCs cultured with HCoV-NL63 spike peptides, taken before COVID-19 vaccination. The receptors were sampled from a human donor who had a prior SARS-CoV-2 infection.

Only one count was recorded for this clone. V and J are TRBV15 and TRBJ2-7, with 9 bases fitting TRBD2. This CDR3 contains 17 residues. V lost 0 bases, J lost 6 bases, and 12 bases stayed unmatched. Per germline, CDR1 LNHNV and CDR2 YYDKDF (reference sequence). CDR3 protein: CATSRDAAGGPSGEQYF. The CDR3 DNA follows: TGTGCCACCAGCAGAGATGCGGCGGGAGGGCCCTCGGGCGAGCAGTACTTC.

The chain is built from TRBV5-1 and TRBJ2-5; D is unclear. The CDR3 is 14 residues long. The germline V and J ends were trimmed by 0 bases and 5 bases, with 11 bases remaining between them. Germline V gene sequence: CDR1 SGHRS, CDR2 YFSETQ. In DNA form, the CDR3 reads TGCGCCAGCAGCTTGGAGGGCGACTTGGAGACCCAGTACTTC. Residues: CASSLEGDLETQYF.

This clone was observed a handful of times. The chain is built from TRBV30 and TRBJ1-1; the match to TRBD1 covers 7 bases. Germline CDR1 and CDR2: GTSNPN and SVGIG (reference sequence). This CDR3 region has 13 residues. This chain's CDR3 is CVCKGQTNTEAFF. In DNA, the CDR3 is TGTGTCTGCAAGGGACAGACCAACACTGAAGCTTTCTTT.

The chain uses TRBV5-4 and TRBJ2-7, with D perhaps TRBD1 or TRBD2 (5 bases each). Germline values: CDR1 SGHNT, CDR2 YYREEE (reference sequence). The CDR3 sequence is 15 residues long. The V end was cut by 1 base, the J end by 1 base, with 12 bases between. The CDR3 DNA sequence: TGTGCCAGCAGCTTGTGGGCAGGGAGTTCCTACGAGCAGTACTTC. Amino acid sequence: CASSLWAGSSYEQYF.

The chain joins TRBV5-8 to TRBJ2-5, with 14 bases identical to TRBD2. Germline CDR1 is SGHTS and CDR2 is YDEGEE. V lost 1 base and J lost 1; bases outside the gene matches: 12. The CDR3 has 20 residues. This CDR3 is CASSLRFGTSGSNFQETQYF. The CDR3 DNA sequence: TGTGCCAGCAGCTTGCGTTTTGGGACTAGCGGGAGTAATTTCCAAGAGACCCAGTACTTC.

The rearrangement uses TRBV5-1 and TRBJ2-5, with TRBD2 matching 16 bases. Germline-derived CDR1 and CDR2 are SGHRS and YFSETQ. V was pared by 5 bases and J by 2 bases, with 6 bases of the junction left unmatched. The CDR3 consists of 17 residues. For the CDR3, the DNA is TGCGCCAGCAGGACCGGGACTAGCGGGGGGGGGCAAGAGACCCAGTACTTC. Translated: CASRTGTSGGGQETQYF. The entire variable domain, with the rest obtained from reference TRBV5-1 and TRBJ2-5, is as follows: KAGVTQTPRYLIKTRGQQVTLSCSPISGHRSVSWYQQTPGQGLQFLFEYFSETQRNKGNFPGRFSGRQFSNSRSEMNVSTLELGDSALYLCASRTGTSGGGQETQYFGPGTRLLVL.

The gene calls are TRBV9 and TRBJ2-5; D tentatively reads TRBD1 or TRBD2 (5 bases each). Germline V CDR1 and CDR2: SGDLS, YYNGEE. Trimming left V 4 bases short and J 1 base short, with 20 bases between. The CDR3 totals 17 residues. CDR3 residues: CASSPPPGRKAQETQYF. The CDR3 DNA is TGTGCCAGCAGCCCTCCCCCGGGGCGAAAAGCCCAAGAGACCCAGTACTTC. The full variable domain, rest sourced from reference TRBV9 and TRBJ2-5, is DSGVTQTPKHLITATGQRVTLRCSPRSGDLSVYWYQQSLDQGLQFLIQYYNGEERAKGNILERFSAQQFPDLHSELNLSSLELGDSALYFCASSPPPGRKAQETQYFGPGTRLLVL.

The gene calls are TRBV4-3 and TRBJ2-1, with 12 bases lining up with TRBD2. The CDR3 is made up of 17 amino acids. Germline assignment: CDR1 LGHNA and CDR2 YSLEER. Trimming removed 0 bases from V and 7 bases from J; junction bases left unmatched: 7. The chain's CDR3 is CASSQDGLAGGWNEQFF. CDR3 coding DNA: TGCGCCAGCAGCCAAGATGGCCTAGCGGGAGGGTGGAATGAGCAGTTCTTC.

Comment on this clone: Distinct nucleotide sequences in the sample also encode this CDR3. The chain is built from TRBV10-3 and TRBJ2-2; 9 bases are a match to TRBD2. Germline CDR1 ENHRY, CDR2 SYGVKD. This CDR3 is built from 20 residues. Losses at the gene ends were 1 base for V and 3 bases for J; bases not matched to a gene: 15. The DNA for the CDR3 is TGTGCCATCAGTGAGTATACGGGACTAGCAGGGGGGCGTTACACCGGGGAGCTGTTTTTT. Its protein is CAISEYTGLAGGRYTGELFF.

The chain is built from TRBV2 and TRBJ1-1, with D possibly TRBD1 on 5 matching bases. The CDR3 spans 14 residues. Germline CDR1 SNHLY, CDR2 FYNNEI. Trimming removed 7 bases from V and 3 bases from J, with 15 bases in between. In DNA form, the CDR3 reads TGTGCCAGCACACTAGAGGGGTTTGACACTGAAGCTTTCTTT. Its protein is CASTLEGFDTEAFF.

The chain uses TRBV5-6 and TRBJ2-1, with D possibly TRBD2 on 6 matching bases. The germline V gene encodes CDR1 SGHDT and CDR2 YYEEEE. CDR3 length: 14 residues. With 6 bases removed from V and 8 bases from J, the gap between germline ends came to 18 bases. The CDR3 is CASKLWGVGDEQFF. CDR3 in DNA: TGTGCCAGCAAACTATGGGGGGTGGGGGATGAGCAGTTCTTC. The full variable domain, in which reference TRBV5-6 and TRBJ2-1 provide the parts outside the CDR3, is DAGVTQSPTHLIKTRGQQVTLRCSPKSGHDTVSWYQQALGQGPQFIFQYYEEEERQRGNFPDRFSGHQFPNYSSELNVNALLLGDSALYLCASKLWGVGDEQFFGPGTRLTVL.

The chain is built from TRBV7-9 and TRBJ1-4, with D unclear. V shed 0 bases and J shed 8 bases, with 7 bases lying between them. The CDR3 loop spans 13 amino acids. Germline V gene data show CDR1 as SEHNR and CDR2 as FQNEAQ (reference sequence). CDR3 sequence (DNA): TGTGCCAGCAGCTTAGCGGGATACGAAAAACTGTTTTTT. Protein sequence: CASSLAGYEKLFF.

This clone was observed a few times. The chain couples TRBV19 to TRBJ1-5; the D is unclear. Deletions cut 1 base from V and 7 bases from J, with 11 bases between. This CDR3 is 14 amino acids long. From germline, CDR1 is LNHDA and CDR2 SQIVND (reference sequence). CDR3 protein: CASSIVPGRQPQHF. The CDR3 bases are TGTGCCAGTAGTATAGTCCCTGGAAGACAGCCCCAGCATTTT.

The V call is TRBV13, the J call TRBJ2-2, with no clear D. The V end was cut by 5 bases, the J end by 5 bases, with 15 bases between. Per the germline V gene, CDR1 is PRHDT and CDR2 is FYEKMQ (reference sequence). There are 15 residues in the CDR3. The CDR3 here is CASSPRRSYTGELFF. The CDR3 bases are TGTGCCAGCAGCCCACGACGAAGCTATACCGGGGAGCTGTTTTTT.

This rearrangement joins TRBV5-1 to TRBJ1-1; no firm D call. The V gene lost 0 bases and the J gene lost 8 bases, with 8 bases spanning the gap. Germline V gives CDR1 SGHRS, CDR2 YFSETQ. The CDR3 sequence is 12 residues long. The CDR3 DNA follows: TGCGCCAGCAGCTTGGATGCGGGGGAAGCTTTCTTT. Amino acid sequence: CASSLDAGEAFF.

The chain joins TRBV21-1 to TRBJ2-7; TRBD1 is the table's D call, not checked against the DNA. TRBV21-1 is a known pseudogene. The CDR3 runs 17 residues. CDR3 loop: CASTSWGLARFSYEQYF. The CDR3 nucleotides read TGTGCCAGCACTTCCTGGGGGCTAGCACGTTTTTCCTACGAGCAGTACTTC.

The chain recombines TRBV5-1 with TRBJ1-1; 9 bases agree with TRBD1. After removal of 4 bases from V and 13 bases from J, the junction contained 11 bases not matched to a gene. Germline V CDR1 and CDR2: SGHRS, YFSETQ. The CDR3 runs to 13 residues. CDR3 region: CASSRSGTGFVFF. As DNA, the CDR3 is TGCGCCAGCAGCAGGTCCGGGACAGGGTTTGTTTTCTTT.

This chain connects TRBV27 to TRBJ1-6; 9 positions agree with TRBD1. The CDR3 covers 17 residues. CDR1 is MNHEY, CDR2 SMNVEV, per germline (reference sequence). V shed 4 bases and J 7 bases; nucleotides not matched to a gene: 11. CDR3 sequence: CASSYRGQGLRNSPLHF. The CDR3 nucleotides read TGTGCCAGCAGTTACCGGGGACAGGGTTTGAGGAATTCACCCCTCCACTTT.